This T cell receptor (beta chain) was captured in a study of T cells expressing NK-cell markers. About the study: Sorted T-cell subsets CD3+CD56+NKG2C+, CD3+CD56+NKG2C- and CD3+CD56-NKG2C+ were TCR beta-sequenced. The eight sequenced donors comprised seven who were HCMV-seropositive and one who was seronegative. Study outcomes and limitations: The same clonotypes also predominated in the CD3+CD56-NKG2C+ fraction of a few donors. Of the CD8+ T cell pool in about 6 donors, roughly 1.0-8% was accounted for by dominant NKG2C+ clonotypes.

Germline V gene data show CDR1 as KGHSH and CDR2 as LQKENI. The CDR3 contains 14 residues. With respect to this clonotype: Its antigen is currently unknown.

TCRdb re-called the 5' RACE reads; one entry per CDR3 protein, DNA not given. The repertoire table contains about 260,000 distinct CDR3 sequences. The sequence was collected from a man between 18 and 35 years old in good health. This chain connects TRBV18 to TRBJ1-3. The material sequenced was blood T cells: a sorted CD56 or NKG2C T cell subset, CD4+ or CD8+ T cells, or bulk PBMC T cells (not recorded which). The CDR3 reads CASSLDGLGNTIYF.